The following is a TCR beta chain sequence with its context. The record originates from a study of control samples from healthy donors and cancer patients. V gave up 0 bases and J gave up 8 bases; unmatched junction bases: 2. Germline CDR1 and CDR2: SGDLS and YYNGEE. This CDR3 is built from 14 residues. Only in-frame clones appear in the TCRdb table, and some are missing; sequencing was by immunoSEQ multiplex PCR. The sample records some 130,000 clones, over 75% being singletons. The clonotype comes from a man in his forties in good health. The V call is TRBV9, the J call TRBJ1-4, with TRBD1 matching 9 bases. The material sequenced was blood. The DNA for the CDR3 is TGTGCCAGCAGCGTAGGGGACAGGGTCGAAAAACTGTTTTTT. Amino acid sequence: CASSVGDRVEKLFF.